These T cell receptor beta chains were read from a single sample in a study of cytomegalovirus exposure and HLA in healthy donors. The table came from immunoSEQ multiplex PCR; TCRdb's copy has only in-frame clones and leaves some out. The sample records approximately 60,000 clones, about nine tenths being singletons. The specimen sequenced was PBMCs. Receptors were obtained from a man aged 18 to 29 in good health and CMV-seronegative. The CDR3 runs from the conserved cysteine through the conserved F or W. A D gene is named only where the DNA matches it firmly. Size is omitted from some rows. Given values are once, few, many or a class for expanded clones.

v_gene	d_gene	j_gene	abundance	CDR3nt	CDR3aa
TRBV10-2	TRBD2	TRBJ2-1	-	TGCGCCAGCAGGGCGGGACATGGGGGACTAGCGGGAGGGCTGGCGTACAATGAGCAGTTCTTC	CASRAGHGGLAGGLAYNEQFF
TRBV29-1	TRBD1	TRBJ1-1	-	TGCAGCGTTGAGCGGGACAGGGAAGCTTTCTTT	CSVERDREAFF
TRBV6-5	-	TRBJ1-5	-	TGTGCCAGCAGCCAAGGGGTGGGCCATCAGCCCCAGCATTTT	CASSQGVGHQPQHF
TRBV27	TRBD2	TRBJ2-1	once	TGTGCCACCACAGCGGGAGGGCCCTACAATGAGCAGTTCTTC	CATTAGGPYNEQFF
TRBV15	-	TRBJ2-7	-	TGTGCCACCAGCGATACAACTCCCCGGGGGGCCCACGAGCAGTACTTC	CATSDTTPRGAHEQYF
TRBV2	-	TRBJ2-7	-	TGTGCCAGAGGGGGTTCTTCGTACGAGCAGTACTTC	CARGGSSYEQYF
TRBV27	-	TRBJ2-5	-	TGTGCCAGCAGTACGAGAGGGGGGGTCGGAGAGACCCAGTACTTC	CASSTRGGVGETQYF
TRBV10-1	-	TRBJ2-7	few	TGCGCCAGCAGTGCTTCGGCAAGGGGCTACGAGCAGTACTTC	CASSASARGYEQYF
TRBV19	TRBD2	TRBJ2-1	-	TGTGCCAGTAGTAACTTCTTCAGCGGGAGCCCCTACAATGAGCAGTTCTTC	CASSNFFSGSPYNEQFF
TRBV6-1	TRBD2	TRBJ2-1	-	TGTGCCAGCAGTGGACCCCTAGCGGGATTCTACAATGAGCAGTTCTTC	CASSGPLAGFYNEQFF
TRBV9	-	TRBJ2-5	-	TGTGCCAGCAGCGCCACAGGATCCACTCAAGAGACCCAGTACTTC	CASSATGSTQETQYF
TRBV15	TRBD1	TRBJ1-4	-	TGTGCCACCAGCAGAGATGGGACAGTCGGTAATGAAAAACTGTTTTTT	CATSRDGTVGNEKLFF
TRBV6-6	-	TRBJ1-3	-	TGTGCCAGCAGTCAGACAGTGGGAAACACCATATATTTT	CASSQTVGNTIYF
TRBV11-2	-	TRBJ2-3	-	TGTGCCAGCAGCTTAGGGGTTTGGGTACTAAGCACAGATACGCAGTATTTT	CASSLGVWVLSTDTQYF
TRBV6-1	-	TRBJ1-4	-	TGTGCCAGCAACAGACAGGACATTGAAAAACTGTTTTTT	CASNRQDIEKLFF
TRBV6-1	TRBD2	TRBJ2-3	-	TGTGCCAGCAGTTTGGGGGGGGGCACAGATACGCAGTATTTT	CASSLGGGTDTQYF
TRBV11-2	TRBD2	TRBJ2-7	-	TGTGCCAGCAGCTTAGATCGGGTAGCGGGAGCGAACTACGAGCAGTACTTC	CASSLDRVAGANYEQYF
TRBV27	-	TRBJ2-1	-	TGTGCCAGCAGTTTAAGGCCAGGCTCCTACAATGAGCAGTTCTTC	CASSLRPGSYNEQFF